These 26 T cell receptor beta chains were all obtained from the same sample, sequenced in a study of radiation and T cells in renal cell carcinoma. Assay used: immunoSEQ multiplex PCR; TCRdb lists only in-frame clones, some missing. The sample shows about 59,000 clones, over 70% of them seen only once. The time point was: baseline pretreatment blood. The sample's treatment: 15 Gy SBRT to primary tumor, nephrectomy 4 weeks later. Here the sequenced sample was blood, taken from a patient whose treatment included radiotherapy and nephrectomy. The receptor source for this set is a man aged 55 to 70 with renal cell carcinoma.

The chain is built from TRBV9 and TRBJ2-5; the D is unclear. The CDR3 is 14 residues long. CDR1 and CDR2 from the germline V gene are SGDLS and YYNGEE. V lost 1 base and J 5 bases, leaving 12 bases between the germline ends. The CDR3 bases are TGTGCCAGCAGCGTAAGGAGTGAAGTGGAGACCCAGTACTTC. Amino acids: CASSVRSEVETQYF.

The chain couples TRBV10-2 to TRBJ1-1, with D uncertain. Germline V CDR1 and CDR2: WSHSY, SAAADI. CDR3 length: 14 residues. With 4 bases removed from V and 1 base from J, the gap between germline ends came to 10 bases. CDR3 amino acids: CASSVGSGNTEAFF. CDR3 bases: TGCGCCAGCAGTGTCGGCAGCGGGAACACTGAAGCTTTCTTT.

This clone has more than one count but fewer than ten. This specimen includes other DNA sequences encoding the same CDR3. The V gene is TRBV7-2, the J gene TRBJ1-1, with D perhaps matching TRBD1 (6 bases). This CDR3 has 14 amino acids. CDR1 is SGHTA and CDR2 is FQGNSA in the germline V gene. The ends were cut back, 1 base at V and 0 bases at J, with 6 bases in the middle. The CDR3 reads CASSLDRVNTEAFF. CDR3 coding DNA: TGTGCCAGCAGCTTAGACAGGGTGAACACTGAAGCTTTCTTT.

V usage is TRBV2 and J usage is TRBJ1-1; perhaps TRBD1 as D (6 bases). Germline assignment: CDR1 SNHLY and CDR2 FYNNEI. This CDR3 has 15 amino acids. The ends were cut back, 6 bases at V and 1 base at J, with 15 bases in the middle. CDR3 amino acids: CASRGWGAGNTEAFF. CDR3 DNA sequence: TGTGCCAGCAGAGGATGGGGGGCGGGGAACACTGAAGCTTTCTTT.

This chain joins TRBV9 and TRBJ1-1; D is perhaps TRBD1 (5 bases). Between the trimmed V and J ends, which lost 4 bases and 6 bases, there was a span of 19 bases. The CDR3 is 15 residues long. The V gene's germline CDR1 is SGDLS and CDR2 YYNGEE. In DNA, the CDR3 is TGTGCCAGCAGCATTCTGCGGGGCAGGGCTCCTGAAGCTTTCTTT. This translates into CASSILRGRAPEAFF.

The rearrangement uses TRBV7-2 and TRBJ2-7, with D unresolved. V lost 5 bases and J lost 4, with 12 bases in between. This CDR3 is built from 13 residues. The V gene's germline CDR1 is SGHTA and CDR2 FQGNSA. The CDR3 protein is CASSDIGPYEQYF. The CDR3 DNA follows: TGTGCCAGCAGCGACATCGGACCTTACGAGCAGTACTTC.

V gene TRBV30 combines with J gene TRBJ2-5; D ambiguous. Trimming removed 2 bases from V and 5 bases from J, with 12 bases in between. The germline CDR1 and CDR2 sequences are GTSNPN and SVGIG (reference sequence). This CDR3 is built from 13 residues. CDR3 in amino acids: CAWSKGLGETQYF. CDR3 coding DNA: TGTGCCTGGAGTAAAGGGCTAGGGGAGACCCAGTACTTC. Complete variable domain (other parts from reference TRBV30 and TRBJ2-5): SQTIHQWPATLVQPVGSPLSLECTVEGTSNPNLYWYRQAAGRGLQLLFYSVGIGQISSEVPQNLSASRPQDRQFILSSKKLLLSDSGFYLCAWSKGLGETQYFGPGTRLLVL.

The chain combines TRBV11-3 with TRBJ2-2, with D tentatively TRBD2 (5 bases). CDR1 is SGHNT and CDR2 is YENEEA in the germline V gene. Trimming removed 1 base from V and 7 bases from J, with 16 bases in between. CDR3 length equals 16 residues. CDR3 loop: CASSLAPGSGIGELFF. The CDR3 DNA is TGTGCCAGCAGCTTAGCTCCCGGCTCGGGGATCGGGGAGCTGTTTTTT.

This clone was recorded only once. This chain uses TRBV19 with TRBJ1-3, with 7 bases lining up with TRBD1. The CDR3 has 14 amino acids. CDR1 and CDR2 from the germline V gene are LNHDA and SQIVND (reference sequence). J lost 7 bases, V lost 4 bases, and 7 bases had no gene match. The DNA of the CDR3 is TGTGCCAGTAGTAGCACAGGGGAGGGGAACACCATATATTTT. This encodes CASSSTGEGNTIYF.

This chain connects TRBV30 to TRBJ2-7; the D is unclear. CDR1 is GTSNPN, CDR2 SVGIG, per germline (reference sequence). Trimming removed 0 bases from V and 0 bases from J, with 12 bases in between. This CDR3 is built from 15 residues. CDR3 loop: CAWSVATGSSYEQYF. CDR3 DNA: TGTGCCTGGAGTGTGGCGACTGGCAGCTCCTACGAGCAGTACTTC. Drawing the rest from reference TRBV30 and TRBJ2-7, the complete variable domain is SQTIHQWPATLVQPVGSPLSLECTVEGTSNPNLYWYRQAAGRGLQLLFYSVGIGQISSEVPQNLSASRPQDRQFILSSKKLLLSDSGFYLCAWSVATGSSYEQYFGPGTRLTVT.

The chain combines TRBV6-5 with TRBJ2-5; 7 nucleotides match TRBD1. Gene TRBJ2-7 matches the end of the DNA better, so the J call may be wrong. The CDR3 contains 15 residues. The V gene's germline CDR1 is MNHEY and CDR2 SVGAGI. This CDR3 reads CASSLLGQDSYEQYF. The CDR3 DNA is TGTGCCAGCAGTCTTCTCGGACAGGACTCCTACGAGCAGTACTTC.

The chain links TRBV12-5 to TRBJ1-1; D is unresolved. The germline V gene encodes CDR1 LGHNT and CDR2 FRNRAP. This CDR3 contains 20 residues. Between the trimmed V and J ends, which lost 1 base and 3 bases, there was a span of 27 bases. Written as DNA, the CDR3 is TGTGCTAGTGGTTTGGAGCTCTACCCCGCCGGGCCGGGGAGGGACACTGAAGCTTTCTTT. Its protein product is CASGLELYPAGPGRDTEAFF. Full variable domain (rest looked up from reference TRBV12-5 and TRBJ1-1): DARVTQTPRHKVTEMGQEVTMRCQPILGHNTVFWYRQTMMQGLELLAYFRNRAPLDDSGMPKDRFSAEMPDATLATLKIQPSEPRDSAVYFCASGLELYPAGPGRDTEAFFGQGTRLTVV.

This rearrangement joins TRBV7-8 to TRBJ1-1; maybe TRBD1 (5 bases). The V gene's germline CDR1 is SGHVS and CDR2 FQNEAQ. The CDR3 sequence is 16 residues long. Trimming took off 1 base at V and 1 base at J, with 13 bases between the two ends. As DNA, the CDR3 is TGTGCCAGCAGCTTAGAGAATAGGGACTCGAACACTGAAGCTTTCTTT. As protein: CASSLENRDSNTEAFF.

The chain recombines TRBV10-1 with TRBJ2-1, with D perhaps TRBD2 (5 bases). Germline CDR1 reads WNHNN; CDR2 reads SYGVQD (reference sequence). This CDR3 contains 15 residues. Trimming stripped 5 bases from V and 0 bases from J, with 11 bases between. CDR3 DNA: TGCGCCAGCAGTTTCGGGAAAACCTCCTACAATGAGCAGTTCTTC. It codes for CASSFGKTSYNEQFF.

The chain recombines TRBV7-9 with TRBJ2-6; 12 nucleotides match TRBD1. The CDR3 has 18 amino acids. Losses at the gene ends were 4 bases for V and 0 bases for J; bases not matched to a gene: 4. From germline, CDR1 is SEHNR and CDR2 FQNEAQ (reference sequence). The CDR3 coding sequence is TGTGCCAGCAGCTCTACGGGACAGGGGGCCTCTGGGGCCAACGTCCTGACTTTC. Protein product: CASSSTGQGASGANVLTF.

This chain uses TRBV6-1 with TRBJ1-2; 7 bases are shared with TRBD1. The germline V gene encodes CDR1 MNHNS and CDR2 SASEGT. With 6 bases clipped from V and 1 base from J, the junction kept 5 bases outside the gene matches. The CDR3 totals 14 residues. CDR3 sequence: CASRQDRNNYGYTF. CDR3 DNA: TGTGCCAGCAGGCAGGACAGGAATAACTATGGCTACACCTTC.

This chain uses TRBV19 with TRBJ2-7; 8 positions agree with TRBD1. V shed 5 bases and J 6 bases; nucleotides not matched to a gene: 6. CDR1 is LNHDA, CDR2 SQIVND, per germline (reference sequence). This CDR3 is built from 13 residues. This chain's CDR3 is CASSPTGVGEQYV. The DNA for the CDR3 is TGTGCCAGTAGTCCGACAGGGGTAGGCGAGCAGTACGTC.

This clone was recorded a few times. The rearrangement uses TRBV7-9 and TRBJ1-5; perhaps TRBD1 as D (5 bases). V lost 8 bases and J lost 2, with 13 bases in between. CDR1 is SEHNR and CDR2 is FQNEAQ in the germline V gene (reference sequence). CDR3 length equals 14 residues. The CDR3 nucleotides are TGTGCCAGCTCTGGGGGGTCGGGCAATCAGCCCCAGCATTTT. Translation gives CASSGGSGNQPQHF.

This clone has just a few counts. The CDR3 DNA reads as TGTGCCAGCAGTGAAGGGCGGGCCGACTACGAGCAGTACGTC. It is translated as CASSEGRADYEQYV. This chain connects TRBV6-1 to TRBJ2-7; tentative D call: TRBD2 (5 bases). Germline values: CDR1 MNHNS, CDR2 SASEGT. CDR3 size: 14 residues. Trimming left V 1 base short and J 3 bases short, with 10 bases between.

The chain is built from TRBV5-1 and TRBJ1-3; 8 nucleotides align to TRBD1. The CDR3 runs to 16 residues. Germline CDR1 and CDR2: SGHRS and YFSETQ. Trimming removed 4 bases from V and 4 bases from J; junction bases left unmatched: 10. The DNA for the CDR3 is TGCGCCAGCAGCGCATACCAGGGGGCAGGAGGAAACACCATATATTTT. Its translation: CASSAYQGAGGNTIYF.

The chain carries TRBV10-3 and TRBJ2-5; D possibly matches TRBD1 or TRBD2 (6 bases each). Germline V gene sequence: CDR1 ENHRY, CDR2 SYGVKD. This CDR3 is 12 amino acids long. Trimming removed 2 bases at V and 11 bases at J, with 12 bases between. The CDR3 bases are TGTGCCATCAGTGAGGGAGGGGGTCTGCAGTACTTC. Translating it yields CAISEGGGLQYF.

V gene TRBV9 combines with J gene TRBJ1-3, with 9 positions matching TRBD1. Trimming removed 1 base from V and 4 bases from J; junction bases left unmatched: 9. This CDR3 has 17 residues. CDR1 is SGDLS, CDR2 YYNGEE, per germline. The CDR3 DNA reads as TGTGCCAGCAGCGTAACGGGAGACAGGGGGGGAGGAAACACCATATATTTT. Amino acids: CASSVTGDRGGGNTIYF.

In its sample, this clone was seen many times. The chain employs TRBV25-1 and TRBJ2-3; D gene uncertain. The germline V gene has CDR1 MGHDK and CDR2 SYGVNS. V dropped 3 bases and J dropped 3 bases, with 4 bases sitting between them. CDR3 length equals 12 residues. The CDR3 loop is CASSDMTDTQYF. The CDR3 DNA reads TGTGCCAGCAGTGATATGACAGATACGCAGTATTTT. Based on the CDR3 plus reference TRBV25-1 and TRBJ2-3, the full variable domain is EADIYQTPRYLVIGTGKKITLECSQTMGHDKMYWYQQDPGMELHLIHYSYGVNSTEKGDLSSESTVSRIRTEHFPLTLESARPSHTSQYLCASSDMTDTQYFGPGTRLTVL.

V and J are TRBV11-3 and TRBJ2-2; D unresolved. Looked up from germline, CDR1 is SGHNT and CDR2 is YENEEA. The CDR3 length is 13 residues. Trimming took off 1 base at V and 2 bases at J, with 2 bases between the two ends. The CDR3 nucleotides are TGTGCCAGCAGCTTAGTTAACACCGGGGAGCTGTTTTTT. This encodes CASSLVNTGELFF.

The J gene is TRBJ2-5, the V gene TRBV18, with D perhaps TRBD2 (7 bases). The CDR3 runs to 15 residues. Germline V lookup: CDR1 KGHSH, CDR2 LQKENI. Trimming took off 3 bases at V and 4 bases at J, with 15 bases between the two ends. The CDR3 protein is CASSPSSGGGETQYF. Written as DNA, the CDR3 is TGTGCCAGCTCACCCTCTAGCGGAGGGGGAGAGACCCAGTACTTC.

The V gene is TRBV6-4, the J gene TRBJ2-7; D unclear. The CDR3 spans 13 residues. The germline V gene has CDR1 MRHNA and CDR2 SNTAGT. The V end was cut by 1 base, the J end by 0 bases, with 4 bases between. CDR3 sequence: CASSDYFSYEQYV. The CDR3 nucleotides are TGTGCCAGCAGTGACTACTTCTCCTACGAGCAGTACGTC.